The TCR beta chain described here comes from a study of response to subunit inactivated influenza vaccine. MiXCR, run by TCRdb on the RT-PCR reads, gives a single entry per CDR3 protein. The repertoire includes 200,000 to 250,000 distinct CDR3 sequences, roughly an eighth of them detected once, and approximately 8.3% sits in the top ten. Germline V lookup: CDR1 DFQATT, CDR2 SNEGSKA (reference sequence). The CDR3 has 17 residues. Trimming cost V 2 bases and J 5 bases; bases outside gene matches: 10. This clonotype has a count of ten or more. The sample in question was non-naive T cells sorted from PBMCs, obtained approximately 15 days before vaccination. The rearrangement joins TRBV20-1 to TRBJ2-3; 13 bases agree with TRBD2. The sequence was collected from a man between 45 and 60 years old who received an inactivated influenza vaccine. CDR3 sequence (DNA): TGCAGTGCTAGACTGGGAACTAGCGGGGGGGAGGGAGATACGCAGTATTTT. Translating it yields CSARLGTSGGEGDTQYF.